This TCR beta chain was sequenced for a study of identical twins. A universal primer site came from template switching; cDNA carried unique molecular identifiers. TCRdb reprocessed the 5' RACE reads with MiXCR, giving one entry per CDR3 protein. The sample records approximately 1.8 million distinct CDR3 sequences, about 31% being singletons. The CDR3 has 14 amino acids. Germline V lookup: CDR1 SGHNT, CDR2 YENEEA. V lost 1 base and J 6 bases, leaving 11 bases between the germline ends. About this clonotype: Its antigen remains unidentified.

Regarding the study as a whole: Out-of-frame sharing of TCR alpha in monozygotic twins was underestimated by models.

This receptor was obtained from a newborn girl in good health. Sequencing was carried out using cord blood. The chain joins TRBV11-3 to TRBJ2-3; D remains ambiguous. CDR3: CASSLGGPIDTQYF. The DNA of the CDR3 is TGTGCCAGCAGCTTAGGTGGCCCTATCGATACGCAGTATTTT.